Listed below are T cell receptor beta chains from one sample, sequenced in a study of T cell responses to AZD1222 COVID-19 vaccine. Only in-frame clones appear in the TCRdb table, and some are missing; sequencing was by immunoSEQ multiplex PCR. Among approximately 150,000 clones listed, approximately 88% were seen once. The sample was peripheral blood, taken on day 0 of AZD1222 vaccination. The receptors were gathered from an adult in good health. Each CDR3 is given with its conserved first and last residue. The order of the fields is J gene, clone size, D gene, V gene, CDR3 DNA, CDR3 protein. The D gene is left open where the match is weak. Clone size is shown for a subset of rows, as once, few, many or a class of expanded clone.

J gene: TRBJ2-7
clone size: .
D gene: TRBD2
V gene: TRBV6-2/TRBV6-3
CDR3 DNA: TGTGCCAGCAGTCAAACGGAAACCCGAAAGCGGGGGCCACCCTACGAGCAGTACTTC
CDR3 protein: CASSQTETRKRGPPYEQYF

J gene: TRBJ1-1
clone size: .
D gene: .
V gene: TRBV5-1
CDR3 DNA: TGCGCCAGCAGCTTAAGAGGGAACACTGAAGCTTTCTTT
CDR3 protein: CASSLRGNTEAFF

J gene: TRBJ1-2
clone size: .
D gene: .
V gene: TRBV6-6
CDR3 DNA: TGTGCCAGCAGTTACACAGACAGCTATGGCTACACCTTC
CDR3 protein: CASSYTDSYGYTF

J gene: TRBJ2-7
clone size: few
D gene: .
V gene: TRBV5-1
CDR3 DNA: TGCGCCAGCAGCCGGGTTCAGGGTTGGAGCTACGAGCAGTACTTC
CDR3 protein: CASSRVQGWSYEQYF

J gene: TRBJ1-5
clone size: .
D gene: .
V gene: TRBV2
CDR3 DNA: TGTGCCAGCAGTGCCCGGGGCCGGTATCAGCCCCAGCATTTT
CDR3 protein: CASSARGRYQPQHF

J gene: TRBJ1-3
clone size: once
D gene: .
V gene: TRBV5-1
CDR3 DNA: TGCGCCAGCAGCCCCTGGGAGGTAGCCTCTGGAAACACCATATATTTT
CDR3 protein: CASSPWEVASGNTIYF

J gene: TRBJ1-2
clone size: .
D gene: TRBD1
V gene: TRBV6-2/TRBV6-3
CDR3 DNA: TGTGCCAGCAGTGCTCCGGGACAGGGAAGCTATGGCTACACCTTC
CDR3 protein: CASSAPGQGSYGYTF

J gene: TRBJ2-7
clone size: .
D gene: .
V gene: TRBV19
CDR3 DNA: TGTGCCAGCGCCCCATTCGGGTTCAGTATGGACGAGCAGTACTTC
CDR3 protein: CASAPFGFSMDEQYF

J gene: TRBJ2-7
clone size: .
D gene: TRBD1
V gene: TRBV5-1
CDR3 DNA: TGCGCCAGCAGCTTGGAACAGGGGCCCTACGAGCAGTACTTC
CDR3 protein: CASSLEQGPYEQYF

J gene: TRBJ2-1
clone size: .
D gene: .
V gene: TRBV7-3
CDR3 DNA: TGTGCCAGCAGCCCCAGAGGTCGTGGGGACCCCTCCTACAATGAGCAGTTCTTC
CDR3 protein: CASSPRGRGDPSYNEQFF

J gene: TRBJ1-4
clone size: .
D gene: .
V gene: TRBV5-6
CDR3 DNA: TGTGCCAGCAGTCCCGGGACACTTCCCGAAAAACTGTTTTTT
CDR3 protein: CASSPGTLPEKLFF

J gene: TRBJ1-2
clone size: .
D gene: TRBD1
V gene: TRBV6-5
CDR3 DNA: TGTGCCAGCAGTTACGGGACAGGAGGATATGGCTACACCTTC
CDR3 protein: CASSYGTGGYGYTF

J gene: TRBJ1-2
clone size: .
D gene: .
V gene: TRBV18
CDR3 DNA: TGTGCCAGCTCACCAACTGGGGCGCGGGACTATGGCTACACCTTC
CDR3 protein: CASSPTGARDYGYTF

J gene: TRBJ1-6
clone size: .
D gene: .
V gene: TRBV6-1
CDR3 DNA: TGTGCCAGCAGTGAAGCCCCACCCCTCCACTTT
CDR3 protein: CASSEAPPLHF

J gene: TRBJ1-1
clone size: .
D gene: TRBD1
V gene: TRBV7-2
CDR3 DNA: TGTGCCAGCAGCCCCAGGGGGGGCCTCACTGAAGCTTTCTTT
CDR3 protein: CASSPRGGLTEAFF

J gene: TRBJ1-3
clone size: .
D gene: .
V gene: TRBV5-4
CDR3 DNA: TGTGCCAGCAGCACCGGAGGGGATTTCTCTGGAAACACCATATATTTT
CDR3 protein: CASSTGGDFSGNTIYF

J gene: TRBJ2-3
clone size: .
D gene: .
V gene: TRBV12-3/TRBV12-4
CDR3 DNA: TGTGCCAGCAGTCGGGACCGGGCAGATACGCAGTATTTT
CDR3 protein: CASSRDRADTQYF

J gene: TRBJ2-7
clone size: .
D gene: .
V gene: TRBV27
CDR3 DNA: TGTGCCAGCAGTCCCGGGACCCTACCAGGCTACGAGCAGTACTTC
CDR3 protein: CASSPGTLPGYEQYF

J gene: TRBJ1-2
clone size: .
D gene: .
V gene: TRBV29-1
CDR3 DNA: TGCAGCGTTACGACAGATAACTATGGCTACACCTTC
CDR3 protein: CSVTTDNYGYTF

J gene: TRBJ2-4
clone size: .
D gene: TRBD2
V gene: TRBV27
CDR3 DNA: TGTGCCAGCAGTTTATACGGACTAGCGGGGGGTAATCAGTACTTC
CDR3 protein: CASSLYGLAGGNQYF

J gene: TRBJ1-6
clone size: .
D gene: .
V gene: TRBV5-6
CDR3 DNA: TGTGCCAGCTCACCTAGGACTGTTAATTGGGGGGATAATTCACCCCTCCACTTT
CDR3 protein: CASSPRTVNWGDNSPLHF

J gene: TRBJ2-3
clone size: .
D gene: .
V gene: TRBV5-1
CDR3 DNA: TGCGCCAGCAGCTTGACAGCGGGCACAGATACGCAGTATTTT
CDR3 protein: CASSLTAGTDTQYF

J gene: TRBJ1-1
clone size: once
D gene: .
V gene: TRBV6-6
CDR3 DNA: TGTGCCAGCAGTTACCCAGGGCCTGTGCAAGCTTTCTTT
CDR3 protein: CASSYPGPVQAFF

J gene: TRBJ1-5
clone size: .
D gene: .
V gene: TRBV7-9
CDR3 DNA: TGTGCCAGCAGCTTGGGACACCCCAATCAGCCCCAGCATTTT
CDR3 protein: CASSLGHPNQPQHF

J gene: TRBJ1-1
clone size: .
D gene: .
V gene: TRBV9
CDR3 DNA: TGTGCCAGCAGTGAGGGTGGGGGAGGAAACACTGAAGCTTTCTTT
CDR3 protein: CASSEGGGGNTEAFF

J gene: TRBJ1-1
clone size: .
D gene: .
V gene: TRBV5-4
CDR3 DNA: TGTGCCAGCAGCCCCTACAGGGCGACTGAAGCTTTCTTT
CDR3 protein: CASSPYRATEAFF

J gene: TRBJ2-1
clone size: .
D gene: .
V gene: TRBV19
CDR3 DNA: TGTGCCAGTCTGGGGGGCTACAATGAGCAGTTCTTC
CDR3 protein: CASLGGYNEQFF

J gene: TRBJ2-1
clone size: .
D gene: .
V gene: TRBV5-5
CDR3 DNA: TGTGCCAGCAGCCCCGGACAGACGGATGAGCAGTTCTTC
CDR3 protein: CASSPGQTDEQFF

J gene: TRBJ1-5
clone size: .
D gene: .
V gene: TRBV4-1
CDR3 DNA: TGCGCCAGCAGCCAAGATCGGGTAGGGCCCCAGCATTTT
CDR3 protein: CASSQDRVGPQHF

J gene: TRBJ2-7
clone size: .
D gene: .
V gene: TRBV21-1
CDR3 DNA: TGTGCCAGCAGCAAACTGACTAGCGCACACTACGAGCAGTACTTC
CDR3 protein: CASSKLTSAHYEQYF

J gene: TRBJ1-2
clone size: once
D gene: .
V gene: TRBV12-3/TRBV12-4
CDR3 DNA: TGTGCCAGCAGTAATAGGGAATATGGCTACACCTTC
CDR3 protein: CASSNREYGYTF

J gene: TRBJ1-2
clone size: once
D gene: .
V gene: TRBV4-2
CDR3 DNA: TGTGCCAGCAGCCAGAATTTAAAGGAGTCAGGGGAATGGGACTATGGCTACACCTTC
CDR3 protein: CASSQNLKESGEWDYGYTF

J gene: TRBJ1-4
clone size: .
D gene: .
V gene: TRBV30
CDR3 DNA: TGTGCCTGGAGTGTGAGACAGTTTAATGAAAAACTGTTTTTT
CDR3 protein: CAWSVRQFNEKLFF

J gene: TRBJ1-1
clone size: .
D gene: .
V gene: TRBV6-5
CDR3 DNA: TGTGCCAGCAGTCAAACGAAGAACACTGAAGCTTTCTTT
CDR3 protein: CASSQTKNTEAFF

J gene: TRBJ2-1
clone size: .
D gene: TRBD2
V gene: TRBV9
CDR3 DNA: TGTGCCAGTTCAGCGGGGGGGCCTGTTGAGCAGTTCTTC
CDR3 protein: CASSAGGPVEQFF

J gene: TRBJ1-1
clone size: .
D gene: TRBD1
V gene: TRBV6-5
CDR3 DNA: TGTGCCAGCAGGGGGACAGGGCGGACTGAAGCTTTCTTT
CDR3 protein: CASRGTGRTEAFF

J gene: TRBJ1-5
clone size: .
D gene: TRBD1
V gene: TRBV6-1
CDR3 DNA: TGTGCCAGCAGTGAAGCGACAGGGTGGCAGCCCCAGCATTTT
CDR3 protein: CASSEATGWQPQHF

J gene: TRBJ1-2
clone size: .
D gene: .
V gene: TRBV7-2
CDR3 DNA: TGTGCCAGCAGTCTAGGAATCGGGGGGCCCTATGGCTACACCTTC
CDR3 protein: CASSLGIGGPYGYTF

J gene: TRBJ1-2
clone size: once
D gene: .
V gene: TRBV9
CDR3 DNA: TGTGCCAGCAGCGTCCAGGGAAACTATGGCTACACCTTC
CDR3 protein: CASSVQGNYGYTF

J gene: TRBJ1-3
clone size: .
D gene: .
V gene: TRBV6-6
CDR3 DNA: TGTGCCAGCATCGTTCAACCCTCTGGAAACACCATATATTTT
CDR3 protein: CASIVQPSGNTIYF

J gene: TRBJ2-1
clone size: .
D gene: .
V gene: TRBV5-6
CDR3 DNA: TGTGCCAGCAGCCCAGGTAAATTTTACAATGAGCAGTTCTTC
CDR3 protein: CASSPGKFYNEQFF

J gene: TRBJ1-1
clone size: once
D gene: TRBD1
V gene: TRBV18
CDR3 DNA: TGTGCCAGCTCACCCTATGGACAGGGGGAGGCTTTCTTT
CDR3 protein: CASSPYGQGEAFF

J gene: TRBJ2-2
clone size: .
D gene: TRBD2
V gene: TRBV9
CDR3 DNA: TGTGCCAGCAGCGCAAGCGGGGGGGCCAGCACCGGGGAGCTGTTTTTT
CDR3 protein: CASSASGGASTGELFF

J gene: TRBJ1-6
clone size: .
D gene: .
V gene: TRBV2
CDR3 DNA: TGTGCCAGCAGTCCCTCGGGGGAGAAATCACCCCTCCACTTT
CDR3 protein: CASSPSGEKSPLHF

J gene: TRBJ1-6
clone size: .
D gene: TRBD1
V gene: TRBV7-2
CDR3 DNA: TGTGCCAGCAGCTCAAGGACAGGGAATTCACCCCTCCACTTT
CDR3 protein: CASSSRTGNSPLHF

J gene: TRBJ2-5
clone size: .
D gene: .
V gene: TRBV7-8
CDR3 DNA: TGTGCCAGCAGCTCCTACGGGGGCCCGAGGGAGACCCAGTACTTC
CDR3 protein: CASSSYGGPRETQYF

J gene: TRBJ1-2
clone size: .
D gene: .
V gene: TRBV12-5
CDR3 DNA: TGTGCTAGTGCCCGGACCCCCGGGCCAGACTATGGCTACACCTTC
CDR3 protein: CASARTPGPDYGYTF

J gene: TRBJ2-7
clone size: .
D gene: TRBD1
V gene: TRBV20-1
CDR3 DNA: TGCAGTGCTAGGCAGGGGGCTGTGCAGTACTTC
CDR3 protein: CSARQGAVQYF

J gene: TRBJ2-4
clone size: once
D gene: .
V gene: TRBV7-2
CDR3 DNA: TGTGCCAGCAGCTTAGTGGCGGCCTCCAAAAACATTCAGTACTTC
CDR3 protein: CASSLVAASKNIQYF

J gene: TRBJ1-5
clone size: .
D gene: TRBD1
V gene: TRBV19
CDR3 DNA: TGTGCCAGTAGTATGCCCTCCTCCGGGACAGGGATGTATCAGCCCCAGCATTTT
CDR3 protein: CASSMPSSGTGMYQPQHF

J gene: TRBJ2-3
clone size: .
D gene: .
V gene: TRBV24-1
CDR3 DNA: TGTGCCACCAGTCCGTCAGGGAAGGAAGGGTATGAAACGCAGTATTTT
CDR3 protein: CATSPSGKEGYETQYF

J gene: TRBJ1-2
clone size: .
D gene: .
V gene: TRBV25-1
CDR3 DNA: TGTGCCAGCAGTCACGACATCTATGGCTACACCTTC
CDR3 protein: CASSHDIYGYTF

J gene: TRBJ2-5
clone size: .
D gene: .
V gene: TRBV9
CDR3 DNA: TGTGCCAGCAGCTCCCGGCCTGTCGGGGAGACCCAGTACTTC
CDR3 protein: CASSSRPVGETQYF

J gene: TRBJ2-7
clone size: .
D gene: .
V gene: TRBV29-1
CDR3 DNA: TGCAGCGTTCGGACCCAGGGGACCTCCGAGCAGTACTTC
CDR3 protein: CSVRTQGTSEQYF

J gene: TRBJ2-1
clone size: .
D gene: TRBD2
V gene: TRBV28
CDR3 DNA: TGTGCCAGCAGTCCAACCCCACGGGACTACCACTACAATGAGCAGTTCTTC
CDR3 protein: CASSPTPRDYHYNEQFF